This T cell receptor beta chain is from a study of cytotoxic CD8 clonotypes in ibrutinib-treated CLL. Study-level information: For this cohort, patients were about a dozen relapsed/refractory and some 15 treatment-naive, while some 18 were IGHV unmutated. Samples yielded averages of 255,043 productive templates and tens of thousands of productive rearrangements.

CDR1 and CDR2 from the germline V gene are MDHEN and SYDVKM. V lost 6 bases to trimming and J lost 5 bases, with 7 bases between them. The CDR3 covers 11 residues. Profiled with immunoSEQ multiplex PCR; TCRdb holds only in-frame clones, not every one. The data show some 140,000 clones, about 91% seen once. Remarks on this clone: Its antigen remains unknown.

Study-wide results and caveats: Sample timing was unmatched between remission and later-progressing patients; lymph nodes unstudied. Clonality, elevated at ibrutinib response, dropped back toward baseline at progression.

The sequencing here drew on PBMCs, taken after 12 months of ibrutinib treatment. The receptor was isolated from a human donor with chronic lymphocytic leukemia. This chain connects TRBV28 to TRBJ1-1, with D hard to call. The CDR3 spells CASRGRTEAFF. Here the CDR3 DNA reads TGTGCCAGCAGGGGTAGGACTGAAGCTTTCTTT.